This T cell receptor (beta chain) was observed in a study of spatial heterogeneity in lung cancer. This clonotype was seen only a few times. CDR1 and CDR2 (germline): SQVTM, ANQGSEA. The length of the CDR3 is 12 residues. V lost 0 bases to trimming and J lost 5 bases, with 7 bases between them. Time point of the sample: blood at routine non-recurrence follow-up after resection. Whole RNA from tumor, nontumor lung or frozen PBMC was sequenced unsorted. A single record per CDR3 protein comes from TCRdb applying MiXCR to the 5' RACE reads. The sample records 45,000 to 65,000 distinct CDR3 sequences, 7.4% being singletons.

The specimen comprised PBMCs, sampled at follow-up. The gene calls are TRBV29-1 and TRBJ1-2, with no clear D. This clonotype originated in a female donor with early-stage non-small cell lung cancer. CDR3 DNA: TGCAGCGTTGAAGATTCGTTATATGGCTACACCTTC. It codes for CSVEDSLYGYTF.